This TCR beta chain was recovered during a study of post-analysis software for immune sequencing data. Turning to the study itself: Relapsing-remitting, secondary progressive and progressive-relapsing courses of multiple sclerosis were included.

In the case of this clonotype: Its antigen is not known.

CDR1 and CDR2 (germline): SNHLY, FYNNEI. J lost 8 bases, V lost 6 bases, and 11 bases had no gene match. This CDR3 comprises 15 residues. The study, taken as a whole, reports: Patients with multiple sclerosis recorded significantly lower normalized Chao1 diversity than controls, the study found. About five TRBV segments occurring more often in patients than controls included TRBV5-6, TRBV5-1 and TRBV20-1.

Researchers reported that TCR beta cDNA libraries carried unique molecular identifiers. Once roughly 1 to 10 million T cells were used, hundreds of thousands of cDNA molecules resulted. TCRdb analysed the PCR reads with MiXCR anew, one entry per CDR3 protein. This sample carries roughly 800,000 distinct CDR3 sequences, more than 45% of them seen once, and the ten largest clones take roughly 4.9%. The V gene is TRBV2, the J gene TRBJ1-2; 11 bases fit TRBD1. This clonotype originated in a girl between 10 and 17 years old with multiple sclerosis. The sequencing sample was made of blood. CDR3 nucleotide sequence: TGTGCCAGCAGAGATATCGGACAGGGGGCGAAGGGCTACACCTTC. Encoded protein: CASRDIGQGAKGYTF.